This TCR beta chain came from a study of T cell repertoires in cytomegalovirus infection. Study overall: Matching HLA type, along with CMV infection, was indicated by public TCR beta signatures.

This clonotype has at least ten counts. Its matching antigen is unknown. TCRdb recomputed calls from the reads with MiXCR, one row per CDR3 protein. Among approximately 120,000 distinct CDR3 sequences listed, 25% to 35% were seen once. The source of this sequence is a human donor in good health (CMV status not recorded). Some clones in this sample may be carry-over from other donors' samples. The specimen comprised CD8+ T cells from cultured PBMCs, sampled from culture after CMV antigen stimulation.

The CDR3 protein is CASSIAGGPNTEAFF. DNA of the CDR3: TGTGCCAGCAGCATCGCAGGGGGCCCGAACACTGAAGCTTTCTTT. The genes are TRBV7-2 and TRBJ1-1; 8 bases line up with TRBD1. The CDR3 has 15 residues. Trimming took 5 bases from V and 1 from J; bases not matched to a gene: 6. Germline CDR1 SGHTA, CDR2 FQGNSA.